The T cell receptor beta chain described here comes from a study of blood T cells in healthy people across ages. Study-level points and caveats: Among long-lived donors, naive CD4+ cells were more numerous and diversity higher than in aged donors.

In each sample, at least 7 million PBMCs were isolated. Extraction yielded at least 6 micrograms of total RNA per sample. A word on this clonotype: Its antigen is unknown.

A sample-barcoded 5' primer and a J-beta primer mix were used in a second PCR of roughly 7 to 12 cycles. Unique molecular identifiers of 12 random nucleotides labeled each cDNA. One entry per CDR3 protein results from TCRdb running MiXCR on the 5' RACE reads. This table holds approximately 670,000 distinct CDR3 sequences, 40% to 45% found once. This CDR3 contains 15 residues. After removal of 4 bases from V and 1 base from J, the junction contained 10 bases not matched to a gene. Germline CDR1 and CDR2: DFQATT and SNEGSKA (reference sequence). The clonotype was recovered from a man at least 80 years old in good health. Sequences were obtained from blood. The chain links TRBV20-1 to TRBJ2-7, with TRBD1 identical over 7 bases. The CDR3 DNA reads TGCAGTGCTATGGACGGGACAGTTAATTCCTACGAGCAGTACTTC. It encodes CSAMDGTVNSYEQYF.